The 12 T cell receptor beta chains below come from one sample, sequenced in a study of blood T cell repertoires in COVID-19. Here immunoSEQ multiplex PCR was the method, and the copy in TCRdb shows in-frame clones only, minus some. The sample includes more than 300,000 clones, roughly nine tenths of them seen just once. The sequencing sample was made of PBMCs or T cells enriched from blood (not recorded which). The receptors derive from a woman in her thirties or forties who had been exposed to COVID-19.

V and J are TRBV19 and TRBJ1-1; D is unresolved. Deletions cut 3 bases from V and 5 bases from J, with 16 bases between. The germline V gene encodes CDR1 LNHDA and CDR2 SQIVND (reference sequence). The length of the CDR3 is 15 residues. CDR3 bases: TGTGCCAGTAGTATTAGGAACACCGGGAGGACTGAAGCTTTCTTT. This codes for CASSIRNTGRTEAFF.

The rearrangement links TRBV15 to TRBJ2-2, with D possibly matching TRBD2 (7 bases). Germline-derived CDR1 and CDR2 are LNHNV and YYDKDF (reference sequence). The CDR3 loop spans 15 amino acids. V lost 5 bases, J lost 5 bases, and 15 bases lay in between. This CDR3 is CATSPGGGYTGELFF. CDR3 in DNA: TGTGCCACCAGCCCGGGGGGCGGATATACCGGGGAGCTGTTTTTT.

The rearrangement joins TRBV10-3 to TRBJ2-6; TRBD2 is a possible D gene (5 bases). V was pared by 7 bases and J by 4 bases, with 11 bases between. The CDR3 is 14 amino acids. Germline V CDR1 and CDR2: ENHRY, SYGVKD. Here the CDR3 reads CAIKEPGGANVLTF. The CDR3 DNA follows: TGTGCCATCAAGGAGCCGGGAGGGGCCAACGTCCTGACTTTC.

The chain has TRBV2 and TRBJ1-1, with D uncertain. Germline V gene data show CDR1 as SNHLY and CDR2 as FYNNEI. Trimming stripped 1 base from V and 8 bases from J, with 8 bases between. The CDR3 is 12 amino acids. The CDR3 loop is CASSEGGNEAFF. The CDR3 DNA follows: TGTGCCAGCAGTGAAGGAGGGAACGAAGCTTTCTTT.

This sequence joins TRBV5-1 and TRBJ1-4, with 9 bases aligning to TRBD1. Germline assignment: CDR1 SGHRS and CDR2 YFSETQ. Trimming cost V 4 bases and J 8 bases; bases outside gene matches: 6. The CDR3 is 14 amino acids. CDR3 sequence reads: CASSRDRVREKLFF. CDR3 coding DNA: TGCGCCAGCAGCCGGGACAGGGTACGAGAAAAACTGTTTTTT.

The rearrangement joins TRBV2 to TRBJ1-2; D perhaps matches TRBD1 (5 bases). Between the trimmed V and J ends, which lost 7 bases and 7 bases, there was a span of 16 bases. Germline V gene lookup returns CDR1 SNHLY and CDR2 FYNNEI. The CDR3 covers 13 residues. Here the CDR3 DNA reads TGTGCCAGCATGACAGATGGCTATGCTGGCTACACCTTC. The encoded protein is CASMTDGYAGYTF.

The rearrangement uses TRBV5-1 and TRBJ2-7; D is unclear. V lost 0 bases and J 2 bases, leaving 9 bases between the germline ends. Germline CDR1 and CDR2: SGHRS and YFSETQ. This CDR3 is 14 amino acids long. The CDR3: CASSLGSDTYEQYF. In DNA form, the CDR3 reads TGCGCCAGCAGCTTGGGGTCAGACACCTACGAGCAGTACTTC.

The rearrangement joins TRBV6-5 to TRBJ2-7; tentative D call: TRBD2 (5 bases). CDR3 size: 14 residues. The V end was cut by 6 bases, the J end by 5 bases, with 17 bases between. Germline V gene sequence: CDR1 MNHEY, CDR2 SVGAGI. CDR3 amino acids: CASSDWGDENEQYF. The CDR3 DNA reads TGTGCCAGCAGCGACTGGGGAGACGAGAACGAGCAGTACTTC.

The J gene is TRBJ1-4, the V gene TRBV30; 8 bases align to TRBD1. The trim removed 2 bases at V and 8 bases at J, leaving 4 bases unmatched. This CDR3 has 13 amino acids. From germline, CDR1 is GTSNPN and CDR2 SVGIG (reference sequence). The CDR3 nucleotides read TGTGCCTGGAGTCCGGACAGGGAGGAAAAACTGTTTTTT. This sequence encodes CAWSPDREEKLFF.

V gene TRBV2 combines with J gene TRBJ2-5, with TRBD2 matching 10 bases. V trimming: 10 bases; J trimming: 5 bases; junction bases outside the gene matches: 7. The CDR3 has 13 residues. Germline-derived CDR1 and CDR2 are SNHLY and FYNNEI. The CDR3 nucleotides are TGTGCCATCGGACTAGCGGCGGGGGAGACCCAGTACTTC. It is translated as CAIGLAAGETQYF.

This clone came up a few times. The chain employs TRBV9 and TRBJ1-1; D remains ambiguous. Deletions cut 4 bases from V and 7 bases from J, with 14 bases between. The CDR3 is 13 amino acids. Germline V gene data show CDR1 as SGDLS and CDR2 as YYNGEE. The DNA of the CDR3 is TGTGCCAGCAGCTTTGGGTCGCGCGGTGAAGCTTTCTTT. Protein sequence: CASSFGSRGEAFF. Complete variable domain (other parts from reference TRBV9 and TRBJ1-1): DSGVTQTPKHLITATGQRVTLRCSPRSGDLSVYWYQQSLDQGLQFLIQYYNGEERAKGNILERFSAQQFPDLHSELNLSSLELGDSALYFCASSFGSRGEAFFGQGTRLTVV.

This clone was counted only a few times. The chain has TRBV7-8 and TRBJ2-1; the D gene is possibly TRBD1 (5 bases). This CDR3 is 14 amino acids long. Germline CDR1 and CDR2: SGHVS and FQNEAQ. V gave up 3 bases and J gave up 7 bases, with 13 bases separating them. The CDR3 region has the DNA TGTGCCAGCAGCTTCAAACCAGGGCTAAATGAGCAGTTCTTC. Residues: CASSFKPGLNEQFF.